One and the same sample provided the 16 T cell receptor beta chains below, sequenced in a study of PD-L1 blockade in urothelial cancer (dated by TCRdb to about 2017). To prepare the library, the immunoSEQ multiplex PCR assay was applied. TCRdb limited this immuneACCESS table to in-frame rearrangements with V and J called. A share of clones is missing; checked studies link under half to unresolved V genes, and the rest is unexplained. The sample table lists approximately 70,000 clones, about 89% of them with a count of one. In total, the top ten clones hold approximately 3.5% of the sample. The sample was PBMCs, taken around atezolizumab (anti-PD-L1) treatment. The source is a man aged 60 to 75 with urothelial cancer.

In its sample, this clone was seen once. The rearrangement uses TRBV5-6 and TRBJ2-2; the match to TRBD2 covers 15 bases. The CDR3 extends over 18 amino acids. The germline V gene encodes CDR1 SGHDT and CDR2 YYEEEE. The V and J ends lost 1 base and 4 bases, in that order; junction bases with no gene match: 5. The CDR3 protein is CASSLTGLAGGTTGELFF. In DNA form, the CDR3 reads TGTGCCAGCAGCTTGACAGGACTAGCGGGAGGGACCACCGGGGAGCTGTTTTTT.

The chain employs TRBV2 and TRBJ2-2; TRBD2 matches 12 bases. This CDR3 contains 16 residues. Germline-derived CDR1 and CDR2 are SNHLY and FYNNEI. V lost 5 bases to trimming and J lost 5 bases; unmatched junction nucleotides: 6. As DNA, the CDR3 is TGTGCCAGCAGTTACCACGGGACTAGCGGGACCGGGGAGCTGTTTTTT. As protein: CASSYHGTSGTGELFF.

This chain connects TRBV6-5 to TRBJ2-6, with 10 bases fitting TRBD1. This CDR3 is built from 15 residues. V lost 8 bases to trimming and J lost 0 bases; unmatched junction nucleotides: 1. Looked up from germline, CDR1 is MNHEY and CDR2 is SVGAGI. Here the CDR3 reads CASRTGGSGANVLTF. The CDR3 region has the DNA TGTGCCAGCCGGACAGGGGGCTCTGGGGCCAACGTCCTGACTTTC.

This clone was counted only a few times. The chain employs TRBV19 and TRBJ2-7, with 9 positions matching TRBD1. In germline, CDR1 is LNHDA, CDR2 SQIVND (reference sequence). V dropped 8 bases and J dropped 4; count of bases not matched to a gene: 15. This CDR3 has 16 residues. CDR3 protein: CASAISRTGVLYEQYF. The CDR3 nucleotides are TGTGCCAGTGCAATCTCCCGGACAGGGGTGCTGTACGAGCAGTACTTC.

The chain combines TRBV7-8 with TRBJ2-1; D gene unclear. This CDR3 spans 13 amino acids. Germline V lookup: CDR1 SGHVS, CDR2 FQNEAQ. Trimming cost V 1 base and J 9 bases, with 10 bases left between them. The CDR3 protein is CASSLGLAPEQFF. Here the CDR3 DNA reads TGTGCCAGCAGCTTAGGACTTGCCCCTGAGCAGTTCTTC.

This clone was detected only once. The CDR3 DNA reads TGTGCCAGCAGTAAGCGGGAGGGTTACAATGAGCAGTTCTTC. Translating it yields CASSKREGYNEQFF. The chain is built from TRBV25-1 and TRBJ2-1; 10 bases agree with TRBD2. The V gene's germline CDR1 is MGHDK and CDR2 SYGVNS. The V gene end was trimmed by 5 bases and the J gene end by 4 bases; junction bases not matched to a gene: 2. The CDR3 spans 14 residues.

This chain uses TRBV5-1 with TRBJ1-1, with D unresolved. The CDR3 runs to 15 residues. V shed 4 bases and J shed 2 bases, with 15 bases lying between them. The V gene's germline CDR1 is SGHRS and CDR2 YFSETQ. CDR3 loop: CASSPSSPGNTEAFF. The CDR3 nucleotides are TGCGCCAGCAGCCCCTCTTCCCCAGGTAACACTGAAGCTTTCTTT.

As regards this clone: As the CDR3 is not closed by the conserved phenylalanine or tryptophan, this likely results from a read error. The DNA is omitted, as the CDR3 cannot be located on it reliably, and the CDR3 follows TCRdb's listing. The rearrangement links TRBV4-1 to TRBJ1-2; no check of the table's D call, TRBD1, against the DNA was made. 14 amino acids form the CDR3, both terminal residues included. CDR1 and CDR2 (germline): MGHRA, YSYEKL. The CDR3: CVSSQDSGTGILYI.

The gene calls are TRBV27 and TRBJ2-7, with D maybe TRBD1 (7 bases). The length of the CDR3 is 15 residues. V was cut by 2 bases and J by 1 base, with 12 bases left in between. In germline, CDR1 is MNHEY, CDR2 SMNVEV (reference sequence). CDR3 bases: TGTGCCAGCAGTTTAACCCCAGGGGGGTCCTACGAGCAGTACTTC. This translates into CASSLTPGGSYEQYF.

The rearrangement joins TRBV6-1 to TRBJ1-1; no clear D. The CDR3 covers 13 residues. Germline V gene lookup returns CDR1 MNHNS and CDR2 SASEGT. Trimming removed 1 base from V and 4 bases from J, with 7 bases in between. DNA of the CDR3: TGTGCCAGCAGTGAAGAAGGCGGCACTGAAGCTTTCTTT. Translating it yields CASSEEGGTEAFF.

The rearrangement joins TRBV19 to TRBJ2-1; TRBD2 aligns across 10 bases. J was trimmed by 4 bases and V by 4 bases; bases with no gene match: 10. The length of the CDR3 is 17 residues. Germline V gene sequence: CDR1 LNHDA, CDR2 SQIVND (reference sequence). CDR3 residues: CASSNPSGGAPYNEQFF. For the CDR3, the DNA is TGTGCCAGTAGTAATCCGAGCGGGGGGGCTCCTTACAATGAGCAGTTCTTC.

The chain couples TRBV19 to TRBJ1-3; D remains ambiguous. There are 13 residues in the CDR3. The V gene's germline CDR1 is LNHDA and CDR2 SQIVND (reference sequence). The germline V and J ends were trimmed by 5 bases and 0 bases, with 5 bases remaining between them. The CDR3 DNA is TGTGCCAGTAGTCCTTCCTCTGGAAACACCATATATTTT. This codes for CASSPSSGNTIYF. The complete variable domain, with remaining parts taken from reference TRBV19 and TRBJ1-3, reads DGGITQSPKYLFRKEGQNVTLSCEQNLNHDAMYWYRQDPGQGLRLIYYSQIVNDFQKGDIAEGYSVSREKKESFPLTVTSAQKNPTAFYLCASSPSSGNTIYFGEGSWLTVV.

The chain couples TRBV7-3 to TRBJ2-3; tentatively, D is TRBD2 (7 bases). The CDR3 length is 15 residues. Germline lookup yields CDR1 SGHTA and CDR2 FQGTGA. Trimming took 1 base from V and 6 from J, leaving 14 bases between them. The DNA for the CDR3 is TGTGCCAGCAGCTTAAATGGGGGGGGGCTGGATACGCAGTATTTT. It is translated as CASSLNGGGLDTQYF.

V usage is TRBV27 and J usage is TRBJ2-7; the D is unclear. The CDR3 contains 14 residues. With 5 bases removed from V and 1 base from J, the gap between germline ends came to 12 bases. Germline lookup yields CDR1 MNHEY and CDR2 SMNVEV (reference sequence). This chain's CDR3 is CASSLTRVSYEQYF. Written as DNA, the CDR3 is TGTGCCAGCAGTCTCACCCGGGTTTCCTACGAGCAGTACTTC.

The chain couples TRBV28 to TRBJ2-4; 9 bases agree with TRBD1. Germline V gives CDR1 MDHEN, CDR2 SYDVKM. The CDR3 contains 16 residues. Germline trimming cut 5 bases from V and 1 base from J; bases unmatched to any gene: 6. Written as DNA, the CDR3 is TGTGCCAGCAGTCCTGGGACAGGGAGGGCCAAAAACATTCAGTACTTC. It specifies CASSPGTGRAKNIQYF.

The chain employs TRBV12-5 and TRBJ2-2; 10 positions match TRBD1. CDR1 is LGHNT and CDR2 is FRNRAP in the germline V gene. This CDR3 has 16 amino acids. V lost 6 bases, J lost 5 bases, and 9 bases stayed unmatched. This CDR3 reads CASGEDRGGETGELFF. CDR3 in DNA: TGTGCTAGTGGGGAGGACAGGGGGGGCGAAACCGGGGAGCTGTTTTTT.